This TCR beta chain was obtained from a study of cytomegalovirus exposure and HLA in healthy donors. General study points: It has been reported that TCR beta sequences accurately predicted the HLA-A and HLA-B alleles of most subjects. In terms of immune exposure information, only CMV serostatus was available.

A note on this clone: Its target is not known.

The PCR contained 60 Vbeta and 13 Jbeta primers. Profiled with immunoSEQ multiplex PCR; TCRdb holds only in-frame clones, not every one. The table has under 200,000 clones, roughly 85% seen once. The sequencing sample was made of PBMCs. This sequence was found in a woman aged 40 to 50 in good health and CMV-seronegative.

Written as DNA, the CDR3 is TGCAGCGGGAGTCTTAACACTGAAGCTTTCTTT. This codes for CSGSLNTEAFF. V is TRBV29-1 and J is TRBJ1-1; D gene ambiguous. V was cut by 7 bases and J by 2 bases, with 8 bases left in between. The CDR3 has 11 residues. CDR1 SQVTM and CDR2 ANQGSEA come from the germline V gene.